This is a list of T cell receptor beta chains from one sample in a study of CD8+ T cells in alopecia areata. Profiling relied on immunoSEQ multiplex PCR, and the TCRdb table lists in-frame clones only, not all of them. The sample has about 150,000 clones, roughly 52% seen once. The sequences come from CD8+ T cells sorted from blood, collected at week 4, from a patient treated with tofacitinib. These receptors were taken from a human donor with alopecia areata. CDR3s include the opening cysteine and the closing phenylalanine or tryptophan. Clone size, where shown, is once, few, many, or a class for clones that have expanded.

few	TRBJ2-5	TRBV19	CASSISETQYF
.	TRBJ2-7	TRBV7-9	CASSIRGSGRYEQYF
many	TRBJ2-5	TRBV6-5	CASSYHDRGRKTQYF
.	TRBJ1-2	TRBV13	CASSLGGFLPSDGYTF
.	TRBJ2-3	TRBV13	CASSLSDTHTQYF
.	TRBJ2-1	TRBV29-1	CSILNNEQFF
.	TRBJ2-2	TRBV9	CASSVGTVNTGELFF
.	TRBJ1-1	TRBV7-9	CASSLGRATEAFF
few	TRBJ1-2	TRBV10-3	CAISESPGMGYGYTF
.	TRBJ1-1	TRBV5-6	CASSRPGTEAFF
.	TRBJ2-7	TRBV29-1	CSVVGSLGSYEQYF
.	TRBJ1-1	TRBV2	CARNLNTEAFF
few	TRBJ2-6	TRBV9	CASSVSGANVLTF
.	TRBJ1-1	TRBV5-6	CASSFGLGEAFF
.	TRBJ2-7	TRBV9	CASSESTLVPSGEQYF
.	TRBJ2-7	TRBV30	CAWSAFRTDYEQYF
few	TRBJ2-4	TRBV7-8	CASSLGPGGPAKNIQYF
.	TRBJ2-3	TRBV5-1	CASSLLGLHTDTQYF
.	TRBJ1-1	TRBV7-3	CASSLGQNTEAFF
.	TRBJ1-2	TRBV2	CASSEAPNTYYGYTF
.	TRBJ2-1	TRBV5-6	CASSWGGSEQFF
few	TRBJ1-6	TRBV5-4	CASSPGTDNSPLHF
.	TRBJ2-7	TRBV5-6	CASSLITGTGVYEQYF
.	TRBJ2-5	TRBV29-1	CSVGRAQETQYF
.	TRBJ1-1	TRBV30	CAWRRGTMNTEAFF
few	TRBJ2-2	TRBV29-1	CSVVTPGKNTGELFF
.	TRBJ2-7	TRBV27	CASSLGGAAYEQYF
.	TRBJ1-4	TRBV4-2	CASSQDLTPPVF
.	TRBJ1-2	TRBV4-3	CASSPTPPGQEGYGYTF
few	TRBJ1-6	TRBV27	CASSWQGSPLHF
.	TRBJ2-2	TRBV5-4	CASSLGPTTSGGKTGELFF
.	TRBJ2-7	TRBV15	CATSVDRGLDEQYF
.	TRBJ2-7	TRBV5-4	CASSTRPGQAYEQYF
.	TRBJ2-4	TRBV25-1	CASTWRNIQYF
.	TRBJ2-7	TRBV5-1	CASSWGQGSSYEQYF
.	TRBJ1-1	TRBV30	CAWSAGSTTEAFF
.	TRBJ1-2	TRBV7-6	CASSFWDSSSNYGYTF
few	.	TRBV30	CAWSLDLYEQYF
.	TRBJ2-6	TRBV6-5	CASSYGVTGANVLTF
few	TRBJ1-1	TRBV19	CASSINRDDTEAFF
few	TRBJ1-2	TRBV5-6	CASSLMGGGYGYTF
.	TRBJ2-7	TRBV30	CAWSVPREMYEQYF
few	TRBJ2-1	TRBV7-3	CASSLPLTSGGYNEQFF
few	TRBJ2-3	TRBV7-6	CASSLIAGGDWGTDTQYF
.	TRBJ2-7	TRBV29-1	CSVIPDRANGYEQYF
.	TRBJ1-1	TRBV9	CASSVDRGLAFF